The sequence of this TCR beta chain was determined in a study of T cell repertoires in cytomegalovirus infection. About the research overall: Based on public TCR beta signatures, there were indications of CMV infection and of a matching HLA type. Study conclusions and caveats: There were HLA-C-restricted CMV-specific TCR beta clonotypes dominating the ex vivo response.

TCRdb used MiXCR to reprocess the reads, holding one entry per CDR3 protein. The repertoire consists of nearly 650,000 distinct CDR3 sequences, with roughly a quarter occurring once and the leading ten covering 7.5% to 9%. This clonotype was detected only a few times. Its antigen is undetermined. V lost 5 bases and J lost 2; bases outside the gene matches: 11. Per germline, CDR1 DFQATT and CDR2 SNEGSKA (reference sequence). The CDR3 is made up of 17 amino acids. The chain is built from TRBV20-1 and TRBJ2-3, with 12 bases identical to TRBD2. This TCR was sampled from a human donor in good health (CMV status not recorded). Some clones in this sample may be carry-over from other donors' samples. The sequenced sample consisted of CD8+ T cells from PBMCs. The CDR3 loop reads CSAERAGLAGYTDTQYF. The CDR3 nucleotides are TGCAGTGCTGAGCGAGCCGGACTAGCGGGGTACACAGATACGCAGTATTTT.